This TCR beta chain was captured by sequencing in a study of T cell responses to AZD1222 COVID-19 vaccine. This table comes from immunoSEQ multiplex PCR, and its TCRdb copy is limited to in-frame clones, with some not included. The sample lists about 69,000 clones, 75% to 90% occurring once. CDR1 and CDR2 (germline): MNHEY, SMNVEV (reference sequence). V gave up 6 bases and J gave up 4 bases, with 13 bases separating them. The CDR3 extends over 14 amino acids. The chain uses TRBV27 and TRBJ2-4, with D perhaps being TRBD1 or TRBD2 (5 bases each). The sequences come from peripheral blood, collected 28 days after the second AZD1222 dose. This clonotype was obtained from an adult who received the AZD1222 COVID-19 vaccine. The CDR3 spells CASSPGTIKNIQYF. CDR3 nucleotides: TGTGCCAGCAGCCCCGGGACGATTAAAAACATTCAGTACTTC.